Shown below are 20 T cell receptor beta chains from a single sample sequenced in a study of cytomegalovirus exposure and HLA in healthy donors. PCR used 60 Vbeta primers and 13 Jbeta primers. Data came from immunoSEQ multiplex PCR; TCRdb stores just in-frame clones and leaves some out. The table gives approximately 210,000 clones; the top ten clones make up under 1% of it. The sample consisted of PBMCs. The receptors stem from a woman aged 30 to 39 in good health and CMV-seropositive.

CDR3 bases: TGTGCCAGCAGGCCGGGTGGTCTTTATGGCTACACCTTC. It is translated as CASRPGGLYGYTF. V usage is TRBV2 and J usage is TRBJ1-2; D is uncertain. This CDR3 region has 13 residues. Germline CDR1 and CDR2: SNHLY and FYNNEI. Trimming pared 6 bases from V and 5 bases from J, leaving 13 bases between.

The chain links TRBV6-5 to TRBJ1-1, with 7 bases lining up with TRBD1. The CDR3 length is 14 residues. CDR1 and CDR2 from the germline V gene are MNHEY and SVGAGI. The V segment lost 5 bases and the J segment 2 bases; nucleotides outside the gene matches: 5. The CDR3 spells CASSLTGLNTEAFF. The CDR3 DNA is TGTGCCAGCAGTCTGACAGGGCTAAACACTGAAGCTTTCTTT.

J is TRBJ1-2 and V is TRBV7-2, with TRBD1 matching 8 bases. CDR3 size: 16 residues. Germline assignment: CDR1 SGHTA and CDR2 FQGNSA. With 2 bases clipped from V and 4 bases from J, the junction kept 9 bases outside the gene matches. The CDR3 coding sequence is TGTGCCAGCAGCTTAAACGCAGGGGGCTCCATCTATGGCTACACCTTC. Encoded protein: CASSLNAGGSIYGYTF.

The chain is built from TRBV11-2 and TRBJ2-7; D call uncertain. The CDR3 is made up of 15 amino acids. V lost 4 bases to trimming and J lost 2 bases, with 15 bases between them. CDR1 is SGHAT, CDR2 FQNNGV, per germline. The DNA for the CDR3 is TGTGCCAGCAGCTCCCTGCGGCGGAAAGCCTACGAGCAGTACTTC. This encodes CASSSLRRKAYEQYF.

The V gene is TRBV19, the J gene TRBJ2-1; 13 nucleotides align to TRBD2. V trimming: 7 bases; J trimming: 6 bases; junction bases outside the gene matches: 3. This CDR3 is built from 14 residues. Per germline, CDR1 LNHDA and CDR2 SQIVND (reference sequence). The CDR3 bases are TGTGCCAGTATGCGACTAGCGGGGGGCAATGAGCAGTTCTTC. Translated, it gives CASMRLAGGNEQFF.

The rearrangement uses TRBV4-3 and TRBJ1-4, with D tentatively TRBD1 (5 bases). Germline lookup yields CDR1 LGHNA and CDR2 YSLEER. The V end was cut by 1 base, the J end by 5 bases, with 8 bases between. There are 14 residues in the CDR3. The CDR3 region has the DNA TGCGCCAGCAGCCAAGGGGGGGACAATGAAAAACTGTTTTTT. As protein: CASSQGGDNEKLFF.

The chain employs TRBV28 and TRBJ2-3; TRBD2 matches at 9 bases. V trimming: 1 base; J trimming: 1 base; junction bases outside the gene matches: 9. Per the germline V gene, CDR1 is MDHEN and CDR2 is SYDVKM. The CDR3 is made up of 18 amino acids. The CDR3 DNA reads as TGTGCCAGCAGTTTATCCTTGACTAGCGGAAAACGCACAGATACGCAGTATTTT. It translates to CASSLSLTSGKRTDTQYF.

This chain links TRBV11-2 with TRBJ1-4, with a tentative D call TRBD1 (5 bases). V dropped 5 bases and J dropped 6 bases, with 13 bases sitting between them. Germline CDR1 and CDR2: SGHAT and FQNNGV. CDR3 length equals 14 residues. The CDR3 here is CASSPDWGDEKLFF. CDR3 DNA: TGTGCCAGCAGCCCGGACTGGGGGGATGAAAAACTGTTTTTT.

The chain recombines TRBV11-2 with TRBJ1-5; 8 bases fit TRBD1. Trimming cost V 4 bases and J 3 bases; bases outside gene matches: 2. The CDR3 runs 14 residues. Looked up from germline, CDR1 is SGHAT and CDR2 is FQNNGV. Here the CDR3 DNA reads TGTGCCAGCAGCTGGACAGGGACCAATCAGCCCCAGCATTTT. Translation: CASSWTGTNQPQHF.

Here the CDR3 reads CASSGQYYGYTF. In DNA, the CDR3 is TGTGCCAGTAGTGGGCAGTACTATGGCTACACCTTC. V usage is TRBV19 and J usage is TRBJ1-2; unclear D gene. The CDR3 runs 12 residues. Trimming cost V 5 bases and J 3 bases, with 7 bases left between them. Germline CDR1 and CDR2: LNHDA and SQIVND (reference sequence).

The chain employs TRBV2 and TRBJ2-5, with 7 nucleotides matching TRBD1. V gave up 6 bases and J gave up 5 bases; unmatched junction bases: 15. The CDR3 is 16 amino acids. Germline CDR1 and CDR2: SNHLY and FYNNEI. The CDR3 DNA reads TGTGCCAGCAGAGACACCGTTGACAGGGCTGGCGAGACCCAGTACTTC. It specifies CASRDTVDRAGETQYF. Combining the CDR3 with reference TRBV2 and TRBJ2-5 gives the whole variable domain EPEVTQTPSHQVTQMGQEVILRCVPISNHLYFYWYRQILGQKVEFLVSFYNNEISEKSEIFDDQFSVERPDGSNFTLKIRSTKLEDSAMYFCASRDTVDRAGETQYFGPGTRLLVL.

The chain recombines TRBV9 with TRBJ2-5; D perhaps matches TRBD1 (5 bases). The CDR3 is 13 amino acids. V was pared by 4 bases and J by 3 bases, with 10 bases between. CDR1 is SGDLS, CDR2 YYNGEE, per germline. DNA for the CDR3: TGTGCCAGCAGCCTAGGGGCAGAAGAGACCCAGTACTTC. It codes for CASSLGAEETQYF.

This chain links TRBV14 with TRBJ1-4; D might be TRBD1 (6 bases). This CDR3 contains 19 residues. V shed 3 bases and J shed 5 bases, with 25 bases lying between them. The germline gives CDR1 SGHDN, CDR2 FVKESK. The CDR3 is CASSHNPPGTPDFNEKLFF. The DNA of the CDR3 is TGTGCCAGCAGCCATAATCCCCCCGGGACACCGGATTTCAATGAAAAACTGTTTTTT.

This rearrangement joins TRBV28 to TRBJ2-7; TRBD1 matches 9 bases. CDR1 and CDR2 (germline): MDHEN, SYDVKM. V trimming: 6 bases; J trimming: 2 bases; junction bases outside the gene matches: 5. There are 14 residues in the CDR3. In DNA form, the CDR3 reads TGTGCCAGCAGATACAGGGGGCCAACCTACGAGCAGTACTTC. It translates to CASRYRGPTYEQYF.

The J gene is TRBJ2-7, the V gene TRBV20-1, with 9 bases lining up with TRBD1. CDR1 and CDR2 from the germline V gene are DFQATT and SNEGSKA (reference sequence). The CDR3 contains 11 residues. The CDR3 spells CSGQGPYEQYF. CDR3 sequence (DNA): TGCAGCGGACAGGGGCCCTACGAGCAGTACTTC.

The chain recombines TRBV11-2 with TRBJ2-4; 7 bases map to TRBD1. This CDR3 has 15 amino acids. V trimming: 5 bases; J trimming: 0 bases; junction bases outside the gene matches: 4. CDR1 and CDR2 (germline): SGHAT, FQNNGV. For the CDR3, the DNA is TGTGCCAGCAGCCTGGGACAGCTAGCCAAAAACATTCAGTACTTC. Its translation: CASSLGQLAKNIQYF.

The chain joins TRBV27 to TRBJ1-1; D possibly corresponds to TRBD1 (5 bases). CDR3 length equals 14 residues. Trimming took off 3 bases at V and 4 bases at J, with 12 bases between the two ends. Germline CDR1 MNHEY, CDR2 SMNVEV (reference sequence). CDR3: CASSFDRSLTEAFF. CDR3 nucleotide sequence: TGTGCCAGCAGTTTTGACAGAAGTCTCACTGAAGCTTTCTTT.

The V gene is TRBV6-1, the J gene TRBJ2-7, with D unclear. Germline V gene sequence: CDR1 MNHNS, CDR2 SASEGT. Trimming stripped 7 bases from V and 2 bases from J, with 12 bases between. The CDR3 sequence is 13 residues long. This chain's CDR3 is CASTELPPYEQYF. In nucleotides, the CDR3 is TGTGCCAGCACCGAACTACCCCCCTACGAGCAGTACTTC.

The rearrangement uses TRBV18 and TRBJ1-4, with 8 bases identical to TRBD1. The CDR3 consists of 17 residues. V lost 3 bases to trimming and J lost 8 bases; unmatched junction nucleotides: 14. Germline V gives CDR1 KGHSH, CDR2 LQKENI. The CDR3 DNA follows: TGTGCCAGCTCACCCGGGCCCTCAGGGGGCGTAGGGGAAAAACTGTTTTTT. Its protein is CASSPGPSGGVGEKLFF.

This chain connects TRBV28 to TRBJ2-7; possibly TRBD1 for D (6 bases). Germline-derived CDR1 and CDR2 are MDHEN and SYDVKM. The CDR3 length is 12 residues. The V gene lost 6 bases and the J gene lost 2 bases, with 8 bases spanning the gap. The CDR3 DNA is TGTGCCAGCAGAGGACAGACCTACGAGCAGTACTTC. It specifies CASRGQTYEQYF. Drawing the rest from reference TRBV28 and TRBJ2-7, the complete variable domain is DVKVTQSSRYLVKRTGEKVFLECVQDMDHENMFWYRQDPGLGLRLIYFSYDVKMKEKGDIPEGYSVSREKKERFSLILESASTNQTSMYLCASRGQTYEQYFGPGTRLTVT.